This entry describes one TCR beta chain. The data belong to a study of blood T cell repertoires in COVID-19. Study-level information: Sites in the United States, Italy and Spain provided acute and convalescent COVID-19 samples.

Under the authors' procedure: Amplification with reference gene primers provided the estimates of nucleated cell counts. Sequencing used immunoSEQ multiplex PCR; TCRdb keeps in-frame clones, though not all of them. The DNA gave D and trimming, while V, J and clone size come from that table. Of about 49,000 clones listed, 55% to 70% are singletons. The receptor's source is a woman between 70 and 85 years old with acute or convalescent COVID-19. The sequenced sample consisted of peripheral blood.

This chain's CDR3 is CASSYPDRGRGNEQFF. CDR3 sequence (DNA): TGTGCCAGCAGTTACCCGGACAGGGGGCGAGGCAATGAGCAGTTCTTC. The chain has TRBV6-5 and TRBJ2-1, with 11 bases matching TRBD1. V lost 2 bases to trimming and J lost 6 bases; unmatched junction nucleotides: 6. The CDR3 has 16 amino acids. CDR1 MNHEY and CDR2 SVGAGI come from the germline V gene.